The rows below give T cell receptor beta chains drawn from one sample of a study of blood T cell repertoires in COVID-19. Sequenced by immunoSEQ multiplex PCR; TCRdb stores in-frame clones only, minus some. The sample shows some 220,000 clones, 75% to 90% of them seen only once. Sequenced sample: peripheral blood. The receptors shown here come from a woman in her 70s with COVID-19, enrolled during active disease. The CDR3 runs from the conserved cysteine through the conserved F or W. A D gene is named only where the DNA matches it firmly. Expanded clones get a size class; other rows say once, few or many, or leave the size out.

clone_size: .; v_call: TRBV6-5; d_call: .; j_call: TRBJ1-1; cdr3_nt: TGTGCCAGCAGTTATTCCAGAAACACTGAAGCTTTCTTT; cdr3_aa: CASSYSRNTEAFF
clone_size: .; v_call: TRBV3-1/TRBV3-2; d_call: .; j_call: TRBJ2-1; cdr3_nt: TGTGCCAGCAGCCAATTTACAGGAAATGAGCAGTTCTTC; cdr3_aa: CASSQFTGNEQFF
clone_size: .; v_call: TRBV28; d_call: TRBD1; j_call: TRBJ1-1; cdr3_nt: TGTGCCAGCATCCTAGGGGGCGTCTACACTGAAGCTTTCTTT; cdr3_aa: CASILGGVYTEAFF
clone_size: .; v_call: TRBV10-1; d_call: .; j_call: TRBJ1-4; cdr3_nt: TGCGCCAGCGGGTACAGGGTTAGGAATGAAAAACTGTTTTTT; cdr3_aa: CASGYRVRNEKLFF
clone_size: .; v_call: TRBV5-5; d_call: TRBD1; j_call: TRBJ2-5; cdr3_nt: TGTGCCAGCAGCGAGGACAGGGGGATCCAAGAGACCCAGTACTTC; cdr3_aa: CASSEDRGIQETQYF
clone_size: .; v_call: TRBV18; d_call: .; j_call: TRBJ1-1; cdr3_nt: TGTGCCAGCTCACCGTTTAGGGACACCACTGAAGCTTTCTTT; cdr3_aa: CASSPFRDTTEAFF
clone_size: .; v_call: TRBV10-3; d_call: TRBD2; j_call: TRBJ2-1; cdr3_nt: TGTGCCATCAGGCCCCAGCGGGACTCCTACAATGAGCAGTTCTTC; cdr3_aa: CAIRPQRDSYNEQFF
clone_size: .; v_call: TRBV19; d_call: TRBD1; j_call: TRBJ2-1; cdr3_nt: TGTGCCAGTAGTTCGCCGGGACAGGGCTCCTACAATGAGCAGTTCTTC; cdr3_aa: CASSSPGQGSYNEQFF
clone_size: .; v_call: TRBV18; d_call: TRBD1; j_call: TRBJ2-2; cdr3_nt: TGTGCCAGCTCACCCTCAAGGACAGGGAATCGCGCCGGGGAGCTGTTTTTT; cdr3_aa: CASSPSRTGNRAGELFF
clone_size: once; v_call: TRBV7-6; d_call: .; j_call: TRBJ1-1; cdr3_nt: TGTGCCAGCAGCAGGACACTGAACACTGAAGCTTTCTTT; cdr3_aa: CASSRTLNTEAFF
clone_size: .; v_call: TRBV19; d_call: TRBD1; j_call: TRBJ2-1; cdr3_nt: TGTGCCAGTAGGGGACAGGGGGCCGGTTACAATGAGCAGTTCTTC; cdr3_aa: CASRGQGAGYNEQFF
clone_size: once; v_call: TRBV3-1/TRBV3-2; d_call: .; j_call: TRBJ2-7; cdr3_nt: TGTGCCAGCAGCCCTGAAACTCGATCGGGCGAGCAGTACTTC; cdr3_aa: CASSPETRSGEQYF
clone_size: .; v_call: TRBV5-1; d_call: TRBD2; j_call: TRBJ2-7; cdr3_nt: TGCGCCAGCAGCTTGGTGTCTAGCGGGAGCTACGAGCAGTACTTC; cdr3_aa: CASSLVSSGSYEQYF
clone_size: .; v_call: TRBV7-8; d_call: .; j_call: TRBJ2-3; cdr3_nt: TGTGCCAGCAGCTTTTTCTCCGGGATTTCAGATACGCAGTATTTT; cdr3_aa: CASSFFSGISDTQYF
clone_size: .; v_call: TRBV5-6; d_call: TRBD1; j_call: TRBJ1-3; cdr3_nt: TGTGCCAGCAGTCGCGGACAGGGAACTGGAAACACCATATATTTT; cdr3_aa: CASSRGQGTGNTIYF
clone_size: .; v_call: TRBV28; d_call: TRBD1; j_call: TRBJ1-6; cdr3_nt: TGTGCCAGCAGACCCGGTCGGACAGGGGGCGCGGTTGCGGATTCACCCCTCCACTTT; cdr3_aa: CASRPGRTGGAVADSPLHF
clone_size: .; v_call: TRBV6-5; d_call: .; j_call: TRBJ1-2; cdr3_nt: TGTGCCAGCAGTTATGTACAGGGTAGGCACTATGGCTACACCTTC; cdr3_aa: CASSYVQGRHYGYTF
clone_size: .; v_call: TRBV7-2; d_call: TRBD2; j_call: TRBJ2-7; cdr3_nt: TGTGCCAGCAGCCATCCCCGGACTAGCTACGAGCAGTACTTC; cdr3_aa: CASSHPRTSYEQYF
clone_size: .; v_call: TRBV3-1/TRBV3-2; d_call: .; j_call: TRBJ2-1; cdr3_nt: TGTGCCAGCAGCCTTGGGACTCAAACCCCTGAGCAGTTCTTC; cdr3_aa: CASSLGTQTPEQFF
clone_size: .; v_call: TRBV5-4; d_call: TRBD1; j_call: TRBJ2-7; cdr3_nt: TGTGCCAGCAGACCGCCCGGGACAGAAAATTACGAGCAGTACTTC; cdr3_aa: CASRPPGTENYEQYF
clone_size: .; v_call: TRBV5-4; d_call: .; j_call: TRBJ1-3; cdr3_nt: TGTGCCAGCAGCTTGCGGTCCGAGCGAAACACCATATATTTT; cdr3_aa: CASSLRSERNTIYF
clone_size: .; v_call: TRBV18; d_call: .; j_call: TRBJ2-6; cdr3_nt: TGTGCCAGCTCACCAGCCTATAACCCCGGGGCCAACGTCCTGACTTTC; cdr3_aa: CASSPAYNPGANVLTF
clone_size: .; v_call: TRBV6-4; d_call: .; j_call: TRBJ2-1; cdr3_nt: TGTGCCAGCAGTGACCATGGAGGGGCCCTAAATGAGCAGTTCTTC; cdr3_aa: CASSDHGGALNEQFF
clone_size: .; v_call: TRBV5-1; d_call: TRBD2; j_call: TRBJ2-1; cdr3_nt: TGCGCCAGCAGCTTTGGACTAGCGGGAGGTTATAATGAGCAGTTCTTC; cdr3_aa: CASSFGLAGGYNEQFF
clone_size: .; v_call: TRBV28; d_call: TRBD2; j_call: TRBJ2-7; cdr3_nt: TGTGCCAGCAGTTTATCGCGGGAGTGGTACGAGCAGTACTTC; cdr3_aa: CASSLSREWYEQYF
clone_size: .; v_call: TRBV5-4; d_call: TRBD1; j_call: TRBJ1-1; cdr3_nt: TGTGCCAGCAGCTCAACGTCCCGGACAGGGGGCACTGAAGCTTTCTTT; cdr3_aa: CASSSTSRTGGTEAFF
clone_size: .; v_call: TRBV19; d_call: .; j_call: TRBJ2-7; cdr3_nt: TGTGCCAGTAGTGACAGCCCCTACGAGCAGTACTTC; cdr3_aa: CASSDSPYEQYF
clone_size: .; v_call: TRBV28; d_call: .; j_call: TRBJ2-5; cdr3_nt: TGTGCCAGCAGTTTGCCCCTACTAGCACAAGAGACCCAGTACTTC; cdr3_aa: CASSLPLLAQETQYF
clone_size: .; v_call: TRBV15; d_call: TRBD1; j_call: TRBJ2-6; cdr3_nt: TGTGCCACCAGCAGAGGACAGGGGGCTGCCTCTGGGGCCAACGTCCTGACTTTC; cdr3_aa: CATSRGQGAASGANVLTF
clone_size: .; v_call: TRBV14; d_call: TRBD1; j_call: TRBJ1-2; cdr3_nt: TGTGCCAGCAGCCAGCCGGGACAGGGCTCCTATGGCTACACCTTC; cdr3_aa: CASSQPGQGSYGYTF
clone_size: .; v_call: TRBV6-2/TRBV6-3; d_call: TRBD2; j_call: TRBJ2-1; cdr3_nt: TGTGCCAGCAGTAGGGTAGCGGGAGCGGGGGACAATGAGCAGTTCTTC; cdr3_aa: CASSRVAGAGDNEQFF
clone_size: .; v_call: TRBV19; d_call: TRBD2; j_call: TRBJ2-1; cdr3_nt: TGTGCCAGTAGTATATCTGGGACTAGCGGGACCCGGGCCTACAATGAGCAGTTCTTC; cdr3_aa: CASSISGTSGTRAYNEQFF
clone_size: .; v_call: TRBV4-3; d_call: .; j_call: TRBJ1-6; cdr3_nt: TGCGCCAGCAGCCAAATAGCGGGCTCCTATAATTCACCCCTCCACTTT; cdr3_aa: CASSQIAGSYNSPLHF
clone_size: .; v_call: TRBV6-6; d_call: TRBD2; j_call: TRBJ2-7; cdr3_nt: TGTGCCAGCAGCCAGGGACTAGCGAGCTACGAGCAGTACTTC; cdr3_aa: CASSQGLASYEQYF
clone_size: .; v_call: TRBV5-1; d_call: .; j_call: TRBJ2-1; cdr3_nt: TGCGCCAGCAGCTTAGGAGTGGCCTACAATGAGCAGTTCTTC; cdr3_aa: CASSLGVAYNEQFF
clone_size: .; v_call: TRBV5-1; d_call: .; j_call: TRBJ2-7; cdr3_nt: TGCGCCAGCAGCTCGGCAGGATTCTACGAGCAGTACTTC; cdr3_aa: CASSSAGFYEQYF
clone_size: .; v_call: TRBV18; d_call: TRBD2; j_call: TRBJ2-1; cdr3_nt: TGTGCCAGCTCACCGGGACTAGCGGGAGGGCTAAATGAGCAGTTCTTC; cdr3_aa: CASSPGLAGGLNEQFF
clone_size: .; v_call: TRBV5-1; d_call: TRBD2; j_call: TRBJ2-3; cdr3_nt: TGCGCCAGCAGTCAAAGGACTAGCGGGACCACAGATACGCAGTATTTT; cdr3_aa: CASSQRTSGTTDTQYF
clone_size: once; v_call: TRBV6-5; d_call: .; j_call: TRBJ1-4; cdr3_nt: TGTGCCAGCAGGGGACACGTTGAGGCTGAAAAACTGTTTTTT; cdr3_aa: CASRGHVEAEKLFF
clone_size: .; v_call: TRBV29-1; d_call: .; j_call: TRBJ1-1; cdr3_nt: TGCAGCGTTGGGAGACTGGGAAAGGGAGCCAACGGTGAAGCTTTCTTT; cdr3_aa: CSVGRLGKGANGEAFF
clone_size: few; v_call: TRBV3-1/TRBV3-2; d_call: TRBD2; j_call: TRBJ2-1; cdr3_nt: TGTGCCAGCAGCCTGGGACTAGCGGGAGTTGGTGAGCAGTTCTTC; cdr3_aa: CASSLGLAGVGEQFF
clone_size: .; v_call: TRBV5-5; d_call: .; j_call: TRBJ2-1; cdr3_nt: TGTGCCAGCAGCTCCGGGACTGGATCCTACAATGAGCAGTTCTTC; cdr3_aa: CASSSGTGSYNEQFF
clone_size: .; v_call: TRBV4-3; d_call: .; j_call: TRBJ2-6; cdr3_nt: TGCGCCAGCAGCCAAGGGGCACAGGGTCTAACTGGGGCCAACGTCCTGACTTTC; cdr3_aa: CASSQGAQGLTGANVLTF
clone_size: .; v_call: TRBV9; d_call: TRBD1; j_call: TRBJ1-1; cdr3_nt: TGTGCCAGCAGCCCCGCGGGACAGAATGAAGCTTTCTTT; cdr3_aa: CASSPAGQNEAFF
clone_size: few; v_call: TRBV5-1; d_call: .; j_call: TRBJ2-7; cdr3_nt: TGCGCCAGCAGCTTGGTGGCGGGTCCTAACGAGCAGTACTTC; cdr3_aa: CASSLVAGPNEQYF
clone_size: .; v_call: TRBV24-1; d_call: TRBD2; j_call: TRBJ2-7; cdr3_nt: TGTGCCACCCGGAAGCGGGAGGCCCACGAGCAGTACTTC; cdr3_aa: CATRKREAHEQYF
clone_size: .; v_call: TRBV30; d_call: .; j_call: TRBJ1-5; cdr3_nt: TGTGCCTGGAGTGTGCCGGGTCGCAATCAGCCCCAGCATTTT; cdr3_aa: CAWSVPGRNQPQHF